The 3 T cell receptor beta chains presented below share a single source sample, sequenced in a study of blood T cell repertoires in COVID-19. Assay: immunoSEQ multiplex PCR; the TCRdb copy retains only in-frame clones and omits some. The sample records about 210,000 clones, approximately 80% being singletons. The sequencing input was peripheral blood. These receptors were taken from a woman of 80 years or more with COVID-19, enrolled during active disease.

The rearrangement joins TRBV27 to TRBJ2-5, with a possible D match to TRBD1 (6 bases). With 2 bases removed from V and 2 bases from J, the gap between germline ends came to 12 bases. CDR3 length: 15 amino acids. CDR1 and CDR2 from the germline V gene are MNHEY and SMNVEV (reference sequence). For the CDR3, the DNA is TGTGCCAGCAGTTTAGGCAGGGGTATTCAAGAGACCCAGTACTTC. It yields the protein CASSLGRGIQETQYF.

Worth noting for this clone: Other DNA sequences from this sample encode an identical CDR3 as well. The chain links TRBV29-1 to TRBJ1-1, with 7 bases that match TRBD1. V trimming: 1 base; J trimming: 1 base; junction bases outside the gene matches: 0. The CDR3 length is 13 residues. Germline assignment: CDR1 SQVTM and CDR2 ANQGSEA. The CDR3 loop is CSVEGQGNTEAFF. The CDR3 bases are TGCAGCGTTGAAGGACAGGGGAACACTGAAGCTTTCTTT.

The chain couples TRBV15 to TRBJ2-6, with 7 positions matching TRBD2. Trimming took 8 bases from V and 4 from J; bases not matched to a gene: 11. CDR3 length: 16 residues. Germline values: CDR1 LNHNV, CDR2 YYDKDF (reference sequence). In DNA form, the CDR3 reads TGTGCCACCGACCGGGGGGAGGGGAGAGGGGCCAACGTCCTGACTTTC. Translating it yields CATDRGEGRGANVLTF.